This T cell receptor beta chain was recovered during a study of metastatic and nonmetastatic thyroid tumors. V was shortened by 3 bases and J by 6 bases, with 11 bases between the two germline ends. The CDR3 contains 13 residues. Germline CDR1 SGHDT, CDR2 YYEEEE. Original data processing: To classify distant metastasis in papillary thyroid cancer, a model was built from CDR3 differences across clinicopathological groups. TCRdb reprocessed the PCR reads via MiXCR. TCRdb, not the authors, supplied the V and J calls. The sample records some 19,000 clones, 25% to 35% being singletons. Study results and limitations: Relative to benign nodules, malignant thyroid tumors were reportedly characterized by significantly elevated TCR beta diversity in blood and tumor.

As concerns this clone: Its target is not known. Other DNA sequences in this specimen translate into the identical CDR3.

The entire patient cohort was treatment-naive prior to thyroid surgery. The sequenced sample was tumor tissue. This sequence joins TRBV5-6 and TRBJ2-3, with D unclear. This clonotype originated in a female donor with papillary thyroid cancer or a benign thyroid nodule (not recorded which). Some clones in this sample may be carry-over from other donors' samples. The chain's CDR3 is CASSSRGSDTQYF. The CDR3 nucleotides read TGTGCCAGCAGCTCTCGAGGTAGCGATACGCAGTATTTT.